This TCR beta chain emerged from a study of blood T cell repertoires in COVID-19. Germline loops: CDR1 SGHNT, CDR2 YYREEE (reference sequence). The CDR3 extends over 15 amino acids. J gave up 2 bases and V 6 bases, and 5 bases lay outside the gene matches. Profiling relied on immunoSEQ multiplex PCR, and the TCRdb table lists in-frame clones only, not all of them. Of 100,000 to 150,000 clones listed, approximately 85% are singletons. This clone was found a few times. The sample consisted of peripheral blood. V and J are TRBV5-4 and TRBJ1-2; 12 bases agree with TRBD1. The origin of this receptor is a woman of 80 years or more with COVID-19, enrolled during active disease. For the CDR3, the DNA is TGTGCCAGCAACCCCGGGACAGGGGGCAACTATGGCTACACCTTC. Translating it yields CASNPGTGGNYGYTF.